The clone carrying this TCR beta chain was seen only once. Its target is unknown. Only in-frame clones appear in the TCRdb table, and some are missing; sequencing was by immunoSEQ multiplex PCR. There are approximately 56,000 clones in the sample; roughly 75% occur only once, and around 5% lies in the top ten. The source of the sample is a study of a mutant IDH1 vaccine in newly diagnosed glioma. Regarding the study as a whole: Of all patients, 93.3% showed vaccine-induced immune responses.

Germline CDR1 reads SEHNR; CDR2 reads FQNEAQ (reference sequence). J lost 8 bases, V lost 5 bases, and 9 bases had no gene match. The CDR3 loop spans 15 amino acids. Time point given: week 47, end of study. Vaccination comprised doses that each held 300 ug of mutant IDH1 20-mer peptide, plus topical imiquimod. The donors' diagnosis was new WHO grade 3 or 4 astrocytoma that was IDH1-mutant and ATRX-lost. Sequencing was performed on PBMCs, taken from a glioma patient whose treatment included an IDH1 peptide vaccine. V and J are TRBV7-9 and TRBJ2-1; 10 bases are a match to TRBD2. This TCR was sampled from a man aged 50 to 59 with glioma. The CDR3 loop is CASSLSGGARDEQFF. CDR3 coding DNA: TGTGCCAGCAGCCTCAGCGGGGGGGCCAGGGATGAGCAGTTCTTC.